A selection of T cell receptor beta chains follows, all from one sample in a study of T cells after yellow fever vaccination. MiXCR, applied by TCRdb to the 5' RACE reads, yields one record per CDR3 protein. The data show about 340,000 distinct CDR3 sequences, roughly 4% seen once. The starting material was PBMCs, obtained 5 days after the yellow fever booster vaccination. Receptors originate from a man younger than 30 who received the YFV17D yellow fever vaccine. Each CDR3 is given with its conserved first and last residue. A D gene is named only where the DNA matches it firmly. Size values are once, few and many counts, or a class for expanded clones, and some rows have none.

abundance | j_gene | v_gene | d_gene | CDR3aa | CDR3nt
few | TRBJ1-1 | TRBV5-1 | TRBD1 | CASSPGTGGLTEAFF | TGCGCCAGCAGCCCAGGGACAGGCGGACTCACTGAAGCTTTCTTT
few | TRBJ2-7 | TRBV4-2 | TRBD2 | CASSQETSGFNEQYF | TGTGCCAGCAGCCAAGAAACTAGCGGGTTCAACGAGCAGTACTTC
once | TRBJ2-1 | TRBV12-3/TRBV12-4 | - | CASCRGMGQFF | TGTGCCAGCTGTCGAGGGATGGGGCAGTTCTTC
few | TRBJ2-5 | TRBV6-5 | - | CASRPTYAEETQYF | TGTGCCAGCAGGCCTACATATGCTGAAGAGACCCAGTACTTC
- | TRBJ1-3 | TRBV4-1 | - | CASSPGPARSSGNTIYF | TGCGCCAGCAGCCCAGGTCCGGCCAGGAGCTCTGGAAACACCATATATTTT
- | TRBJ1-2 | TRBV20-1 | - | CSARDLGETSIRYTF | TGCAGTGCTAGAGATCTCGGCGAGACTTCAATTCGCTACACCTTC
many | TRBJ2-2 | TRBV7-2 | TRBD2 | CASSSLGLAGVGELFF | TGTGCCAGCAGCTCCCTAGGACTAGCGGGAGTCGGGGAGCTGTTTTTT
- | TRBJ2-1 | TRBV7-9 | - | CASSFVGDSDSYNEQFF | TGTGCCAGCAGCTTTGTAGGGGACTCAGACTCCTACAATGAGCAGTTCTTC
- | TRBJ2-5 | TRBV12-3/TRBV12-4 | - | CASSSEGGGQETQYF | TGTGCCAGCAGCTCCGAGGGGGGGGGCCAAGAGACCCAGTACTTC
- | TRBJ2-4 | TRBV20-1 | - | CSARDAGGSDIQYF | TGCAGTGCTAGAGACGCTGGGGGCTCTGACATTCAGTACTTC
many | TRBJ2-5 | TRBV24-1 | - | CATSDPSTGQETQYF | TGTGCCACCAGTGACCCTTCGACAGGTCAAGAGACCCAGTACTTC
- | TRBJ2-5 | TRBV15 | - | CATSRDQWDGETQYF | TGTGCCACCAGCAGAGATCAGTGGGATGGGGAGACCCAGTACTTC
many | TRBJ2-2 | TRBV4-3 | TRBD2 | CASSQASGGAGELFF | TGCGCCAGCAGCCAAGCTAGCGGGGGGGCCGGGGAGCTGTTTTTT
- | TRBJ2-2 | TRBV5-4 | TRBD2 | CATHPASGDTGELFF | TGTGCCACCCACCCCGCTAGCGGGGACACCGGGGAGCTGTTTTTT
many | TRBJ2-1 | TRBV7-9 | TRBD1 | CASSERGREQFF | TGTGCCAGCAGCGAAAGGGGGCGTGAGCAGTTCTTC
many | TRBJ2-1 | TRBV5-1 | - | CASYLTDSYNEQFF | TGCGCCAGCTACTTGACTGACTCCTACAATGAGCAGTTCTTC
- | TRBJ2-3 | TRBV7-3 | - | CASSDRVADTQYF | TGTGCCAGCAGCGACCGAGTAGCAGATACGCAGTATTTT
many | TRBJ2-5 | TRBV20-1 | TRBD2 | CSARAGGFETQYF | TGCAGTGCTAGGGCGGGAGGGTTCGAGACCCAGTACTTC
- | TRBJ2-1 | TRBV12-5 | - | CASGLGSGTTYNEQFF | TGTGCTAGTGGTTTGGGGTCGGGGACCACCTACAATGAGCAGTTCTTC
many | TRBJ2-3 | TRBV5-1 | - | CASSWAEDTQYF | TGCGCCAGCAGCTGGGCGGAAGATACGCAGTATTTT
few | TRBJ2-3 | TRBV5-1 | - | CASSLLPTTTTDTQYF | TGCGCCAGCAGCTTGCTCCCTACAACCACTACAGATACGCAGTATTTT
- | TRBJ1-5 | TRBV6-6 | - | CASIWANSNQPQHF | TGTGCCAGCATTTGGGCAAATAGCAATCAGCCCCAGCATTTT
- | TRBJ2-5 | TRBV6-2/TRBV6-3 | - | CASSYLDEGTQYF | TGTGCCAGCAGTTACTTGGATGAGGGGACCCAGTACTTC
few | TRBJ2-5 | TRBV12-3/TRBV12-4 | TRBD2 | CASRRPSGGPGETQYF | TGTGCCAGCAGACGTCCTAGCGGGGGGCCGGGGGAGACCCAGTACTTC
many | TRBJ2-2 | TRBV5-1 | TRBD2 | CASSLTSGGTGELFF | TGCGCCAGCAGCCTGACTAGCGGGGGAACCGGGGAGCTGTTTTTT
many | TRBJ1-2 | TRBV7-9 | - | CASSPRDFGGGYTF | TGTGCCAGCAGCCCTAGGGACTTCGGGGGCGGCTACACCTTC
many | TRBJ2-1 | TRBV23-1 | - | CASSRPGPFREQFF | TGCGCCAGCAGTCGACCGGGACCTTTTCGGGAGCAGTTCTTC
few | TRBJ1-6 | TRBV20-1 | - | CSARGSGRYNSPLHF | TGCAGTGCTAGGGGATCGGGCCGGTATAATTCACCCCTCCACTTT
few | TRBJ1-2 | TRBV7-3 | - | CASSQTGQNGYTF | TGTGCCAGCAGCCAGACAGGCCAGAATGGCTACACCTTC
few | TRBJ2-2 | TRBV3-1 | TRBD2 | CASSQEGLAGRTGELFF | TGTGCCAGCAGCCAAGAGGGACTAGCGGGGAGAACCGGGGAGCTGTTTTTT
few | TRBJ2-3 | TRBV7-7 | TRBD2 | CASSPGGYTQYF | TGTGCCAGCAGCCCGGGGGGTTATACGCAGTATTTT
- | TRBJ2-2 | TRBV14 | - | CASSRSVFAGTGELFF | TGTGCCAGCAGCCGGTCGGTCTTCGCGGGAACCGGGGAGCTGTTTTTT
many | TRBJ1-2 | TRBV2 | - | CASSEQGFYGYTF | TGTGCCAGCAGTGAACAGGGTTTCTATGGCTACACCTTC
few | TRBJ2-5 | TRBV7-2 | - | CASSSRQDSYGTQYF | TGTGCCAGCAGCTCCAGACAGGACAGTTACGGGACCCAGTACTTC
- | TRBJ1-6 | TRBV27 | - | CASNIEGGDSPLHF | TGTGCCAGCAACATCGAAGGGGGGGATTCACCCCTCCACTTT
- | TRBJ2-5 | TRBV6-6 | - | CASSSRWTQYF | TGTGCCAGCAGTTCCCGGTGGACCCAGTACTTC
- | TRBJ2-5 | TRBV7-7 | - | CASSPGRGGRETQYF | TGTGCCAGCAGCCCCGGTCGAGGGGGGCGGGAGACCCAGTACTTC
- | TRBJ2-5 | TRBV29-1 | - | CSVSGTPTRETQYF | TGCAGCGTTAGCGGGACACCCACACGCGAGACCCAGTACTTC
- | TRBJ1-1 | TRBV25-1 | - | CASSVQGRAEAFF | TGTGCCAGCAGTGTGCAGGGTCGGGCTGAAGCTTTCTTT
- | TRBJ2-1 | TRBV7-8 | TRBD2 | CASSLEASGGAYNEQFF | TGTGCCAGCAGCTTAGAAGCTAGCGGGGGCGCCTACAATGAGCAGTTCTTC
few | TRBJ1-2 | TRBV5-1 | TRBD1 | CASSFGSGGDGYTF | TGCGCCAGCAGCTTCGGATCAGGGGGTGATGGCTACACCTTC
many | TRBJ2-2 | TRBV3-1 | - | CASRRSSANTGELFF | TGTGCCAGCAGACGATCTAGCGCGAACACCGGGGAGCTGTTTTTT
- | TRBJ1-2 | TRBV29-1 | - | CSAGYLEDYGYTF | TGCAGCGCGGGATATTTGGAGGACTATGGCTACACCTTC
many | TRBJ1-5 | TRBV6-1 | - | CASIPYGAGGGYNQPQHF | TGTGCCAGCATTCCCTATGGGGCCGGCGGGGGATACAATCAGCCCCAGCATTTT
few | TRBJ2-3 | TRBV6-2/TRBV6-3 | - | CASTDGRADTQYF | TGTGCCAGCACCGATGGTAGGGCAGATACGCAGTATTTT
few | TRBJ2-7 | TRBV7-2 | - | CASSFRSRGLTEQYF | TGTGCCAGCAGCTTTAGAAGCAGGGGCCTCACCGAGCAGTACTTC
few | TRBJ2-7 | TRBV5-4 | - | CASSFQRWDEQYF | TGTGCCAGCAGCTTTCAGAGGTGGGACGAGCAGTACTTC
few | TRBJ1-1 | TRBV7-2 | - | CASSSPDTEAFF | TGTGCCAGCAGCTCCCCGGACACTGAAGCTTTCTTT
few | TRBJ1-6 | TRBV19 | - | CATQGNNSPLHF | TGTGCCACCCAAGGGAATAATTCACCCCTCCACTTT
many | TRBJ2-1 | TRBV7-6 | TRBD2 | CASSLGRTSGDNEQFF | TGTGCCAGCAGCTTAGGTCGGACTAGCGGGGACAATGAGCAGTTCTTC
- | TRBJ2-1 | TRBV4-1 | - | CASSHPARDNEQFF | TGCGCCAGCAGCCATCCGGCAAGGGACAATGAGCAGTTCTTC
many | TRBJ2-7 | TRBV2 | - | CASRAESRSYEQYF | TGTGCCAGCAGGGCGGAAAGTCGATCCTACGAGCAGTACTTC
once | TRBJ2-7 | TRBV5-4 | TRBD1 | CASSLAGTGSWEYF | TGTGCCAGCAGCTTAGCCGGGACAGGGTCCTGGGAGTACTTC
- | TRBJ1-1 | TRBV18 | - | CASSNQEGPPEGTEAFF | TGTGCCAGCTCAAATCAGGAAGGCCCGCCCGAAGGCACTGAAGCTTTCTTT
- | TRBJ1-1 | TRBV7-9 | - | CASSLGAPNTEAFF | TGTGCCAGCAGCTTAGGGGCCCCGAACACTGAAGCTTTCTTT
few | TRBJ2-7 | TRBV3-1 | TRBD1 | CASSLRPGQGTYEQYF | TGTGCCAGCAGCCTTCGGCCGGGACAGGGGACCTACGAGCAGTACTTC
many | TRBJ2-5 | TRBV4-1 | - | CASSQDRGRGRETQYF | TGCGCCAGCAGCCAAGATAGGGGGCGGGGTCGGGAGACCCAGTACTTC